The present entry profiles one TCR beta chain with its context. CDR3 length: 14 amino acids. The germline gives CDR1 SGHDT, CDR2 YYEEEE. V was clipped by 1 base and J by 0 bases, with 5 bases between them. These data originate in a study of cytomegalovirus exposure and HLA in healthy donors. PCR used 60 Vbeta primers and 13 Jbeta primers. Clones were sequenced by immunoSEQ multiplex PCR, and TCRdb holds only the in-frame ones, with some missing. The sample records more than 85,000 clones, under 75% being singletons. Sequencing was done on a sample of PBMCs. The J gene is TRBJ1-3, the V gene TRBV5-6, with D unclear. This TCR was recovered from a female donor in good health and CMV-seronegative. CDR3 sequence reads: CASSLWSSGNTIYF. CDR3 sequence (DNA): TGTGCCAGCAGCTTGTGGAGCTCTGGAAACACCATATATTTT.